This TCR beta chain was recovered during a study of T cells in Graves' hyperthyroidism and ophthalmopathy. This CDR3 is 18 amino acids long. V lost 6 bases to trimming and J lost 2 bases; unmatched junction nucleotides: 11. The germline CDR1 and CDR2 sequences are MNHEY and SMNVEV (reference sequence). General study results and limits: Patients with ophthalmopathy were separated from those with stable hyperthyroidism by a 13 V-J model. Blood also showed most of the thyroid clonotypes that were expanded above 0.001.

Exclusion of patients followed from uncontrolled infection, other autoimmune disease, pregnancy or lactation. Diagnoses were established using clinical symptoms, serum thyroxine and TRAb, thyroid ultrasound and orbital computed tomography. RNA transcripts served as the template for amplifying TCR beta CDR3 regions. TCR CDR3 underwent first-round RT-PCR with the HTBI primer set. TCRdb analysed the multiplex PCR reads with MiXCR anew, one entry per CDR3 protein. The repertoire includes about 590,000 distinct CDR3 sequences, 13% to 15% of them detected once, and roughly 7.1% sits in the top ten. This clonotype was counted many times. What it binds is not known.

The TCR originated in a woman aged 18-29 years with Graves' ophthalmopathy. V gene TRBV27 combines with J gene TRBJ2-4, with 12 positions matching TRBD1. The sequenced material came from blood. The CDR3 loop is CASSAGTGGLMSKNIQYF. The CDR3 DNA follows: TGTGCCAGCAGCGCCGGGACAGGGGGCTTAATGTCCAAAAACATTCAGTACTTC.